These 6 T cell receptor beta chains share one sample of origin, sequenced in a study of cytomegalovirus exposure and HLA in healthy donors. PCR employed 60 Vbeta and 13 Jbeta primers. Repertoires were generated with immunoSEQ multiplex PCR, while TCRdb's copy carries only in-frame clones and drops some. The sample contains about 160,000 clones, 65% to 85% of which appear only once. Sequencing was performed on PBMCs. Every receptor here comes from a male donor in good health and CMV-seropositive.

This clone was recorded a few times. V usage is TRBV25-1 and J usage is TRBJ2-1; the D is unclear. CDR3 length: 14 residues. Germline V gene sequence: CDR1 MGHDK, CDR2 SYGVNS. Trimming left V 6 bases short and J 0 bases short, with 9 bases between. Here the CDR3 reads CASRTGSSYNEQFF. CDR3 in DNA: TGTGCCAGCAGGACGGGTAGCTCCTACAATGAGCAGTTCTTC.

The chain is built from TRBV9 and TRBJ2-1; 7 nucleotides align to TRBD2. V lost 4 bases, J lost 4 bases, and 11 bases stayed unmatched. Germline V gives CDR1 SGDLS, CDR2 YYNGEE. CDR3 size: 16 residues. CDR3 amino acids: CASSLRGGSWYNEQFF. The CDR3 DNA follows: TGTGCCAGCAGCCTTCGGGGCGGGAGTTGGTACAATGAGCAGTTCTTC.

This chain connects TRBV29-1 to TRBJ2-2, with a weak D call TRBD1 (6 bases). The germline V gene encodes CDR1 SQVTM and CDR2 ANQGSEA. The CDR3 length is 13 residues. Trimming removed 3 bases at V and 4 bases at J, with 9 bases between. The CDR3 bases are TGCAGCGTTGACCAGGGGCCCACCGGGGAGCTGTTTTTT. It codes for CSVDQGPTGELFF.

This chain joins TRBV19 and TRBJ2-5; 12 positions agree with TRBD2. V gave up 6 bases and J gave up 4 bases; unmatched junction bases: 9. Germline values: CDR1 LNHDA, CDR2 SQIVND (reference sequence). This CDR3 spans 16 amino acids. In DNA form, the CDR3 reads TGTGCCAGTAGCCCCCCTAGCGGGAGGGCAGGAGAGACCCAGTACTTC. Its translation is CASSPPSGRAGETQYF.

CDR3 sequence: CASRGLSNQPQHF. The CDR3, as DNA: TGTGCCAGCAGGGGCCTAAGCAATCAGCCCCAGCATTTT. The V gene is TRBV6-5, the J gene TRBJ1-5, with D uncertain. Per the germline V gene, CDR1 is MNHEY and CDR2 is SVGAGI. Trimming removed 6 bases at V and 1 base at J, with 7 bases between. The CDR3 length is 13 residues.

The rearrangement links TRBV6-6 to TRBJ2-7, with 7 positions matching TRBD2. There are 14 residues in the CDR3. Germline loops: CDR1 MNHNY, CDR2 SVGAGI (reference sequence). Trimming took 6 bases from V and 7 from J; bases not matched to a gene: 12. CDR3: CASRSSGATGEQYF. For the CDR3, the DNA is TGTGCCAGCAGGTCCAGCGGGGCCACGGGGGAGCAGTACTTC.